Listed below are T cell receptor beta chains from one sample, sequenced in a study of shared clonotypes between healthy human individuals. Some clones are missing from TCRdb's copy, which holds only in-frame ones; the method was immunoSEQ multiplex PCR. This sample carries more than 2,000,000 clones, 90% to 95% of them seen once, and the ten largest clones take 0.39%. The specimen sequenced was naive CD4+ T cells from PBMCs. Every receptor here comes from a man aged 18 to 30 in good health. Some clones in this sample may be carry-over from other donors' samples. Each CDR3 is given with its conserved first and last residue. A D gene is named only where the DNA matches it firmly.

cdr3_length | j_call | v_call | d_call | cdr3_aa | cdr3_nt
17 | TRBJ2-3 | TRBV28 | TRBD2 | CASSPRLLAGETDTQYF | TGTGCCAGCAGTCCCCGCCTTCTAGCGGGAGAAACAGATACGCAGTATTTT
15 | TRBJ1-6 | TRBV1 | - | CTSSQPPDWNSPLHF | TGCACCAGCAGCCAGCCACCCGACTGGAATTCACCCCTCCACTTT
15 | TRBJ1-1 | TRBV19 | - | CASSLSGTVNTEAFF | TGTGCCAGTAGTCTCTCCGGGACGGTGAACACTGAAGCTTTCTTT
13 | TRBJ2-1 | TRBV7-9 | TRBD1 | CASSPDDRDRQFF | TGTGCCAGCAGCCCGGACGACCGGGACAGGCAGTTCTTC
14 | TRBJ2-3 | TRBV2 | TRBD2 | CASSDGRAPDTQYF | TGTGCCAGCAGTGACGGGAGGGCCCCAGATACGCAGTATTTT
14 | TRBJ1-1 | TRBV4-1 | - | CASRLQGMNTEAFF | TGCGCCAGCAGGTTGCAGGGGATGAACACTGAAGCTTTCTTT
15 | TRBJ1-4 | TRBV18 | - | CASSPQGTTNEKLFF | TGTGCCAGCTCACCACAGGGCACAACTAATGAAAAACTGTTTTTT
11 | TRBJ2-7 | TRBV5-5 | - | CASSSLTEQYF | TGTGCCAGCAGCTCCCTCACCGAGCAGTACTTC
13 | TRBJ2-5 | TRBV28 | - | CASSAGDLETQYF | TGTGCCAGCAGTGCTGGAGACCTTGAGACCCAGTACTTC
12 | TRBJ2-1 | TRBV28 | TRBD2 | CASSRRTSGKFF | TGTGCCAGCAGCCGAAGGACTAGCGGGAAGTTCTTC
14 | TRBJ2-7 | TRBV9 | TRBD1 | CASSPRTGTGEQYF | TGTGCCAGCAGCCCTCGGACAGGGACGGGCGAGCAGTACTTC
16 | TRBJ2-3 | TRBV10-3 | TRBD2 | CAISVAGGPGSDTQYF | TGTGCCATCAGTGTAGCGGGAGGGCCGGGGTCAGATACGCAGTATTTT
15 | TRBJ1-4 | TRBV7-2 | - | CASSLAAKTNEKLFF | TGTGCCAGCAGCTTAGCCGCGAAAACTAATGAAAAACTGTTTTTT
15 | TRBJ2-5 | TRBV7-3 | - | CASSLTFQALETQYF | TGTGCCAGCAGCTTAACGTTCCAGGCACTAGAGACCCAGTACTTC
18 | TRBJ2-1 | TRBV7-9 | TRBD2 | CASSLAWGSGSSYNEQFF | TGTGCCAGCAGCTTAGCGTGGGGTAGCGGGAGTTCCTACAATGAGCAGTTCTTC
14 | TRBJ1-1 | TRBV29-1 | - | CSVRRTAMNTEAFF | TGCAGCGTTCGGAGGACAGCAATGAACACTGAAGCTTTCTTT